This T cell receptor beta chain comes out of a study of cytomegalovirus exposure and HLA in healthy donors. General study points: Earlier results showed most TCR beta V segments being productive about 90% or about 30% of the time.

A note on this clone: Its antigen is unidentified.

Participants comprised healthy donors of bone marrow. Primers: 60 Vbeta forward and 13 Jbeta reverse. Method: immunoSEQ multiplex PCR; TCRdb's copy keeps in-frame clones and lacks some. The sample contains approximately 150,000 clones, 77% of which appear only once. This TCR was sampled from a male donor in good health and CMV-seropositive. Sequences were obtained from PBMCs.

The CDR3 sequence: CASSEVYRATEAFF. DNA of the CDR3: TGTGCCAGCAGTGAAGTGTACAGGGCCACTGAAGCTTTCTTT. J is TRBJ1-1 and V is TRBV6-1; a weak D match, TRBD1 (6 bases). Trimming left V 1 base short and J 4 bases short, with 10 bases between. This CDR3 has 14 residues. Germline CDR1 reads MNHNS; CDR2 reads SASEGT.